This T cell receptor (beta chain) was sequenced during a study of blood T cells in healthy people across ages. Overall study results and limits: Not knowing donor CMV status may have confounded expanded clonotype changes. Per million T cells, TCR beta diversity dropped roughly linearly as age increased.

Primers used in a second PCR of roughly 7 to 11 cycles were a sample-barcoded 5' primer and a J-beta primer mix. TCRdb re-analysed the 5' RACE reads in MiXCR, keeping a single row per CDR3 protein. Of approximately 800,000 distinct CDR3 sequences listed, roughly 64% are singletons. This clonotype was seen a few times. Its antigen is undetermined. There are 16 residues in the CDR3. Germline V gene lookup returns CDR1 SGHTA and CDR2 FQGNSA. The J segment lost 0 bases and the V segment lost 4 bases, leaving 5 bases of the junction unmatched. The sequencing sample was made of blood. The chain carries TRBV7-2 and TRBJ2-1; 8 bases map to TRBD2. The clonotype originates from a man aged 25-45 years in good health. The CDR3 DNA is TGTGCCAGCAGCTCCTCCAGCGGGAGCTCCTACAATGAGCAGTTCTTC. Residues: CASSSSSGSSYNEQFF.